Sequencing of this T cell receptor beta chain was carried out in a study of blood T cell repertoires in COVID-19. The CDR3 is 16 residues long. The germline V gene has CDR1 MGHRA and CDR2 YSYEKL. The V and J ends lost 3 bases and 0 bases respectively, with 14 bases between them. Sequencing was performed with immunoSEQ multiplex PCR; in TCRdb, only in-frame clones are kept and a portion is missing. The data show fewer than 250,000 clones, with around 83% seen just once and roughly 2.9% held by the top ten. Specimen: peripheral blood. The V gene is TRBV4-1, the J gene TRBJ1-1; D gene unclear. This clonotype was obtained from a man aged 45-60 years with active or convalescent COVID-19. The CDR3 reads CASSHPGGGMNTEAFF. The CDR3 DNA is TGCGCCAGCAGCCACCCCGGCGGCGGAATGAACACTGAAGCTTTCTTT.